Here is one TCR beta chain with its context. Its antigen remains unknown. The data derive from a study of shared clonotypes between healthy human individuals. Study-level background: For every donor, three CD4 naive, three CD4 memory, two CD8 naive and one CD8 memory plates were used.

Study conclusions and caveats: Generally, naive subsets (rather than memory subsets) showed larger estimated richness. The study sampled only blood, and tissue repertoires likely differ. Incomplete sequencing of sorted subsets was indicated by rarefaction despite large depth.

Using immunoSEQ multiplex PCR, the repertoire was profiled, and TCRdb retains in-frame clones only, with some absent. The sample lists over a million clones, around 97% occurring once. There are 14 residues in the CDR3. The source material was naive CD4+ T cells sorted from blood. Noted subset: CD45RA+ positively selected. The receptor's source is a young man in good health. The chain uses TRBV21-1 and TRBJ2-3. TRBV21-1 is listed as a pseudogene. CDR3 residues: CASSNLGPTDTQYF. The CDR3 DNA follows: TGTGCCAGCAGCAACTTAGGACCGACAGATACGCAGTATTTT.